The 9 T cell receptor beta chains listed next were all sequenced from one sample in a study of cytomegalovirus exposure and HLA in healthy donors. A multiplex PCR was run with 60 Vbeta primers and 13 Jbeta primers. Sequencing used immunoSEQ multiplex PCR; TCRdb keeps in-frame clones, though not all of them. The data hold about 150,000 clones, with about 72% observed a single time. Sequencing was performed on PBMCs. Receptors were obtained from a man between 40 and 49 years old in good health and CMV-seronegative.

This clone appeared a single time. CDR3 protein: CASSLAGEIGEQFF. The CDR3 nucleotides read TGTGCCAGCAGCTTAGCGGGAGAAATTGGAGAGCAGTTCTTC. The chain is built from TRBV7-8 and TRBJ2-1, with D possibly TRBD2 on 5 matching bases. The CDR3 runs to 14 residues. Germline V gives CDR1 SGHVS, CDR2 FQNEAQ. The V end was cut by 0 bases, the J end by 10 bases, with 13 bases between.

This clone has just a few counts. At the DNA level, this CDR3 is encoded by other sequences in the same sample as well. CDR3 in DNA: TGCGCCAGCAGCCCCGGCGGGGGAAGATCTGGAAACACCATATATTTT. Protein sequence: CASSPGGGRSGNTIYF. The V and J genes are TRBV5-1 and TRBJ1-3, with D possibly being TRBD1 (5 bases). Germline V CDR1 and CDR2: SGHRS, YFSETQ. V lost 4 bases and J lost 1, with 15 bases in between. The CDR3 contains 16 residues.

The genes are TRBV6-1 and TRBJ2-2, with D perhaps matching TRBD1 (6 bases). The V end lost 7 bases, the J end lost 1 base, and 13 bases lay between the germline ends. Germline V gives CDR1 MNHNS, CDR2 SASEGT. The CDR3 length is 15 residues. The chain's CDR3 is CASTEQGENTGELFF. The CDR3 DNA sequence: TGTGCCAGCACCGAACAGGGAGAGAACACCGGGGAGCTGTTTTTT.

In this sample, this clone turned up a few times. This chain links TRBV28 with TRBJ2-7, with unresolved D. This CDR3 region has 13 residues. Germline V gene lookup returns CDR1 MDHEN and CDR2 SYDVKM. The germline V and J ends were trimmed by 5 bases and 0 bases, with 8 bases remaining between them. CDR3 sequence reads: CASSPVSSYEQYF. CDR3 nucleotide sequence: TGTGCCAGCAGTCCGGTGAGCTCCTACGAGCAGTACTTC.

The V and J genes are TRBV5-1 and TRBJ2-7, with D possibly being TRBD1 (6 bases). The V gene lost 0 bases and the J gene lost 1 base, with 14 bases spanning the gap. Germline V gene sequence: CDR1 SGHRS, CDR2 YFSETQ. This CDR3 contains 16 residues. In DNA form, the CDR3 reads TGCGCCAGCAGCTTGGCCCCGGCAGGGGATTCCTACGAGCAGTACTTC. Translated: CASSLAPAGDSYEQYF.

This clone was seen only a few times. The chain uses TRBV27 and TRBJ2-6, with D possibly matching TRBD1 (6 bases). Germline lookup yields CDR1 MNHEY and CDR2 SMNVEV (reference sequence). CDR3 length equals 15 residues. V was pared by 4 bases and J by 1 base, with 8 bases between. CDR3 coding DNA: TGTGCCAGCAGTTCTACAGGGTCTGGGGCCAACGTCCTGACTTTC. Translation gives CASSSTGSGANVLTF. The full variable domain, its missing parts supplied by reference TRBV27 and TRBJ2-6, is EAQVTQNPRYLITVTGKKLTVTCSQNMNHEYMSWYRQDPGLGLRQIYYSMNVEVTDKGDVPEGYKVSRKEKRNFPLILESPSPNQTSLYFCASSSTGSGANVLTFGAGSRLTVL.

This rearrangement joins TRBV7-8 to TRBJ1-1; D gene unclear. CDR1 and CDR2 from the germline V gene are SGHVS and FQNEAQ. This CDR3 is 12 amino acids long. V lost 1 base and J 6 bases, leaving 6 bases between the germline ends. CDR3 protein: CASSLGQAEAFF. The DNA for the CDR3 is TGTGCCAGCAGCTTAGGGCAGGCTGAAGCTTTCTTT. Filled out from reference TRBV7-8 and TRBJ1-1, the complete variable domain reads GAGVSQSPRYKVAKRGQDVALRCDPISGHVSLFWYQQALGQGPEFLTYFQNEAQLDKSGLPSDRFFAERPEGSVSTLKIQRTQQEDSAVYLCASSLGQAEAFFGQGTRLTVV.

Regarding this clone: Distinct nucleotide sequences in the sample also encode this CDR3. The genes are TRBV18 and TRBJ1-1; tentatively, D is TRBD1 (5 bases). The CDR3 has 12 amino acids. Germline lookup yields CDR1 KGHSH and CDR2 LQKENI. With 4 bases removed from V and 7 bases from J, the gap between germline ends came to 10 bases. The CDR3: CASSLREGEAFF. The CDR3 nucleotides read TGTGCCAGCTCACTCAGGGAGGGTGAAGCTTTCTTT.

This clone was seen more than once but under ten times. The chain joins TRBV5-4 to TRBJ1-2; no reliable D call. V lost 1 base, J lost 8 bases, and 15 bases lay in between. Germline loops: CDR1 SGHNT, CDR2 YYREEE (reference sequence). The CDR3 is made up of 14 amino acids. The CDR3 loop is CASSLLWDRGGYTF. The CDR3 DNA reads TGTGCCAGCAGCTTGCTCTGGGATAGAGGGGGCTACACCTTC.